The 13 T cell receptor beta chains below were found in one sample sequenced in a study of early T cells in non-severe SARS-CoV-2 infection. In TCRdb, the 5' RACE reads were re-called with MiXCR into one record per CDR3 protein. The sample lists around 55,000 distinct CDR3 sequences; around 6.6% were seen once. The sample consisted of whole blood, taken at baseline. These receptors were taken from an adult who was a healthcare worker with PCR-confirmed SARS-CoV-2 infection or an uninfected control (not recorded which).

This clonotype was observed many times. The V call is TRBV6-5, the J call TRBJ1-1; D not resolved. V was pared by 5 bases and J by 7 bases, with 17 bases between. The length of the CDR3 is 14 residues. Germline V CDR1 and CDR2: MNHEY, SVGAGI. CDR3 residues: CASSDRWSADEAFF. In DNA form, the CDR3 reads TGTGCCAGCAGTGACCGTTGGTCGGCGGATGAAGCTTTCTTT.

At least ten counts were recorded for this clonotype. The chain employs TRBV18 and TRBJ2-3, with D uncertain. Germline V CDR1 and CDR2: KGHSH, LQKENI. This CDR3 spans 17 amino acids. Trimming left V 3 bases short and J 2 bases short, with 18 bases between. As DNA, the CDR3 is TGTGCCAGCTCACCCGGTTGGGTAGCAAACGCCACAGATACGCAGTATTTT. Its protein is CASSPGWVANATDTQYF.

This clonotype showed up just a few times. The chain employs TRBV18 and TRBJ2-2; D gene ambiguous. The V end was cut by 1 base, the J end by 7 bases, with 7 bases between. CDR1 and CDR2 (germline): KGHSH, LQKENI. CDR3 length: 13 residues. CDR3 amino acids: CASSPQKFGELFF. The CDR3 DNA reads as TGTGCCAGCTCACCACAAAAATTCGGGGAGCTGTTTTTT.

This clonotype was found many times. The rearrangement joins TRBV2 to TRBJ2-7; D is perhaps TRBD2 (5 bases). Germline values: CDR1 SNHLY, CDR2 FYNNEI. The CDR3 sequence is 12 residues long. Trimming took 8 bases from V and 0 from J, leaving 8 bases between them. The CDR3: CASVGISYEQYF. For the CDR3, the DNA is TGTGCCAGCGTCGGGATCTCCTACGAGCAGTACTTC.

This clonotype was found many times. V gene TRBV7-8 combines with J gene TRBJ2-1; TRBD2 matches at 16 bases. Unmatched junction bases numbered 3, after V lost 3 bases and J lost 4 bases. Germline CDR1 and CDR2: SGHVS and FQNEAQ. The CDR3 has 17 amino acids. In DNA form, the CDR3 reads TGTGCCAGCAGCTTGGGACTAGCGGGGGGGCCATACAATGAGCAGTTCTTC. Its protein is CASSLGLAGGPYNEQFF.

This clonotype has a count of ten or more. The CDR3 DNA is TGTGCCAGCTCACCCCTTGGGGGGTCCCCAGATACGCAGTATTTT. Residues: CASSPLGGSPDTQYF. The chain uses TRBV18 and TRBJ2-3; TRBD2 might be the D (6 bases). Germline V gene lookup returns CDR1 KGHSH and CDR2 LQKENI. V dropped 3 bases and J dropped 4 bases, with 14 bases sitting between them. This CDR3 has 15 amino acids.

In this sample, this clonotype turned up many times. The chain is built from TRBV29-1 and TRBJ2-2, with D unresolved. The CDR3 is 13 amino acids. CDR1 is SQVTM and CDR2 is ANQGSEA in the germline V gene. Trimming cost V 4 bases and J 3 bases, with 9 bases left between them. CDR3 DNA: TGCAGCGTTGTCAGTACATACACCGGGGAGCTGTTTTTT. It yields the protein CSVVSTYTGELFF.

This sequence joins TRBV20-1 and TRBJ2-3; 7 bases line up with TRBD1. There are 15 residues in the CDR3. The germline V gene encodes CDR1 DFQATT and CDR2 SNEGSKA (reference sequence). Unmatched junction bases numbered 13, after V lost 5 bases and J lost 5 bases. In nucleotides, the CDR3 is TGCAGTGCTGGAGTTCTACAGGGGTTCCAAGATACGCAGTATTTT. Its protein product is CSAGVLQGFQDTQYF.

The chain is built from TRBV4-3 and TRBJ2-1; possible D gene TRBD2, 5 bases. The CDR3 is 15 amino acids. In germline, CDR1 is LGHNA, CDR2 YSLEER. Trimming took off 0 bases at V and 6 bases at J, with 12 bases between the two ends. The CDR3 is CASSQEARRSNEQFF. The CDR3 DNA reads TGCGCCAGCAGCCAAGAGGCGAGGAGGAGCAATGAGCAGTTCTTC.

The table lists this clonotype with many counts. The DNA for the CDR3 is TGTGCCAGCAGCATAGCCCCCCAGAGGAGCTACACCTTC. It yields the protein CASSIAPQRSYTF. The rearrangement links TRBV5-5 to TRBJ1-2; D not resolved. The CDR3 runs 13 residues. With 4 bases removed from V and 9 bases from J, the gap between germline ends came to 16 bases. Germline V gene lookup returns CDR1 SGHKS and CDR2 YYEKEE (reference sequence).

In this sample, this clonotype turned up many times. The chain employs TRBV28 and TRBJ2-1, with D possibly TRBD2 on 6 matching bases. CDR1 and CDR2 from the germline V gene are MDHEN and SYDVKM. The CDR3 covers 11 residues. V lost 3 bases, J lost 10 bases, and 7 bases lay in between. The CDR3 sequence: CASSFGGEQFF. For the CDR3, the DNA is TGTGCCAGCAGTTTCGGGGGAGAGCAGTTCTTC.

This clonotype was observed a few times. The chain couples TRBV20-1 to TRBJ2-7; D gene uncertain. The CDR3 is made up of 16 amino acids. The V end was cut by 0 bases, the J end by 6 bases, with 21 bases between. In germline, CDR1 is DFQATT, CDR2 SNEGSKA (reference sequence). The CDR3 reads CSARDWSGRRVGEQYF. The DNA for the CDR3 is TGCAGTGCTAGAGATTGGTCCGGACGTCGGGTCGGCGAGCAGTACTTC.

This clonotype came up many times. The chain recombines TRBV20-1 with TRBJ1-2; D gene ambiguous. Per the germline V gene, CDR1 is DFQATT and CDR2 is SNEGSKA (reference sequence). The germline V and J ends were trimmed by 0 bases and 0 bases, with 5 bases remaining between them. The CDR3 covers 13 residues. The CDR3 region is CSARDSPNYGYTF. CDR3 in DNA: TGCAGTGCTAGAGACAGCCCTAACTATGGCTACACCTTC.